This T cell receptor beta chain was recovered during a study of T cells in Graves' hyperthyroidism and ophthalmopathy. Study findings and constraints: In validation, the model predicted ophthalmopathy. These predictions came a median roughly seven months before onset. Clonotypes that were expanded in thyroid above 0.001 mostly appeared in blood too.

Germline V gene lookup returns CDR1 KGHDR and CDR2 SFDVKD. The CDR3 spans 16 residues. V lost 4 bases and J lost 8; bases outside the gene matches: 15. This clonotype was seen a few times. Its antigen is as yet unknown. The study left out patients who had uncontrolled infection, other autoimmune disease, pregnancy or lactation. RNA transcripts yielded amplified TCR beta CDR3 regions. The HTBI primer set served for first-round RT-PCR of the TCR CDR3. Each CDR3 protein gets one entry after TCRdb re-called the multiplex PCR reads with MiXCR. The sample shows hundreds of thousands of distinct CDR3 sequences, roughly 15% of them seen only once.

The sequencing input was blood. The source is a woman aged 18-29 years with Graves' ophthalmopathy. This chain joins TRBV24-1 and TRBJ1-2; 7 bases align to TRBD1. The CDR3 nucleotides are TGTGCCACCAGTGAGACCGGGACAGAGCCGCTGGAGGGCTACACCTTC. Protein sequence: CATSETGTEPLEGYTF.